A selection of T cell receptor beta chains follows, all from one sample in a study of cytomegalovirus exposure and HLA in healthy donors. Produced via immunoSEQ multiplex PCR; TCRdb's table is partial and in-frame only. The repertoire holds approximately 140,000 clones, with 73% as singletons. The sample comprised PBMCs. These receptors were obtained from a woman aged 40 to 49 in good health and CMV-seronegative. CDR3s include the opening cysteine and the closing phenylalanine or tryptophan. Each record gives: CDR3 length, D gene, J gene, clone size, V gene, CDR3 DNA, CDR3 protein. A D gene is named only where the DNA matches it firmly. Not all rows give a size; the values are once, few, many and, for expanded clones, a class.

CDR3 length: 18
D gene: TRBD2
J gene: TRBJ2-7
clone size: once
V gene: TRBV27
CDR3 DNA: TGTGCCAGCAGCCTCGCGGGGGGGGCTACTTCTTTCAACTACGAGCAGTACTTC
CDR3 protein: CASSLAGGATSFNYEQYF

CDR3 length: 14
D gene: -
J gene: TRBJ2-3
clone size: -
V gene: TRBV5-1
CDR3 DNA: TGCGCCAGCAAGGGGTTAACTAGCACAGATACGCAGTATTTT
CDR3 protein: CASKGLTSTDTQYF

CDR3 length: 17
D gene: TRBD2
J gene: TRBJ2-3
clone size: -
V gene: TRBV19
CDR3 DNA: TGTGCCAGTACCGATCACACAAAGCGGGGAGTCACAGATACGCAGTATTTT
CDR3 protein: CASTDHTKRGVTDTQYF

CDR3 length: 16
D gene: TRBD1
J gene: TRBJ2-2
clone size: -
V gene: TRBV7-9
CDR3 DNA: TGTGCCAGCAGCATGACCGGGACAGGGGCTGCCGGGGAGCTGTTTTTT
CDR3 protein: CASSMTGTGAAGELFF

CDR3 length: 14
D gene: TRBD2
J gene: TRBJ2-3
clone size: -
V gene: TRBV13
CDR3 DNA: TGTGCCAGCAGACGCGGGGGGGGTCTAGATACGCAGTATTTT
CDR3 protein: CASRRGGGLDTQYF

CDR3 length: 13
D gene: -
J gene: TRBJ2-7
clone size: -
V gene: TRBV7-9
CDR3 DNA: TGTGCCAGCACCGCGACCCCGGGATTAGAGCAGTACTTC
CDR3 protein: CASTATPGLEQYF

CDR3 length: 14
D gene: TRBD2
J gene: TRBJ2-5
clone size: -
V gene: TRBV4-3
CDR3 DNA: TGCGCCAGCAGCCTTCGGGGGGGTGGAGAGACCCAGTACTTC
CDR3 protein: CASSLRGGGETQYF

CDR3 length: 17
D gene: TRBD2
J gene: TRBJ2-1
clone size: few
V gene: TRBV7-6
CDR3 DNA: TGTGCCAGCAGCGAGGGACTAGCGGGGAGCTCCTACAATGAGCAGTTCTTC
CDR3 protein: CASSEGLAGSSYNEQFF

CDR3 length: 17
D gene: -
J gene: TRBJ1-6
clone size: -
V gene: TRBV5-6
CDR3 DNA: TGTGCCAGCAGCTTGGTTCCACACGATCCCGATAATTCACCCCTCCACTTT
CDR3 protein: CASSLVPHDPDNSPLHF

CDR3 length: 15
D gene: -
J gene: TRBJ1-4
clone size: -
V gene: TRBV5-6
CDR3 DNA: TGTGCCAGCAGCTTGCCAGGGGCAACTAATGAAAAACTGTTTTTT
CDR3 protein: CASSLPGATNEKLFF

CDR3 length: 15
D gene: -
J gene: TRBJ2-2
clone size: -
V gene: TRBV9
CDR3 DNA: TGTGCCAGCAGCGTATCCGGGACGAACACCGGGGAGCTGTTTTTT
CDR3 protein: CASSVSGTNTGELFF

CDR3 length: 13
D gene: -
J gene: TRBJ1-2
clone size: -
V gene: TRBV27
CDR3 DNA: TGTGCCAGCAGCTCTGGCAGGGTCTATGGCTACACCTTC
CDR3 protein: CASSSGRVYGYTF

CDR3 length: 14
D gene: TRBD1
J gene: TRBJ1-2
clone size: -
V gene: TRBV2
CDR3 DNA: TGTGCCAGCATCGCCCTGGGGACAGGGGATGGCTACACCTTC
CDR3 protein: CASIALGTGDGYTF

CDR3 length: 13
D gene: -
J gene: TRBJ1-2
clone size: -
V gene: TRBV28
CDR3 DNA: TGTGCCAGCAGTTTGACGACAGTCTATGGCTACACCTTC
CDR3 protein: CASSLTTVYGYTF

CDR3 length: 13
D gene: -
J gene: TRBJ1-2
clone size: -
V gene: TRBV7-8
CDR3 DNA: TGTGCCAGCAGCTTGGGAAGGGGGTTCGGCTACACCTTC
CDR3 protein: CASSLGRGFGYTF

CDR3 length: 15
D gene: -
J gene: TRBJ2-1
clone size: -
V gene: TRBV27
CDR3 DNA: TGTGCCAGCAGTTTAGACTTTCTGACCTACAATGAGCAGTTCTTC
CDR3 protein: CASSLDFLTYNEQFF

CDR3 length: 13
D gene: TRBD2
J gene: TRBJ2-7
clone size: -
V gene: TRBV27
CDR3 DNA: TGTGCCAGCAAAGCGGGGAGGTCCTACGAGCAGTACTTC
CDR3 protein: CASKAGRSYEQYF

CDR3 length: 17
D gene: -
J gene: TRBJ1-5
clone size: -
V gene: TRBV18
CDR3 DNA: TGTGCCAGCTCACCAACCCCCACAGTTTATAGCAATCAGCCCCAGCATTTT
CDR3 protein: CASSPTPTVYSNQPQHF

CDR3 length: 12
D gene: TRBD1
J gene: TRBJ1-2
clone size: few
V gene: TRBV2
CDR3 DNA: TGTGCCAGCAGCGGGGACAGCTATGGCTACACCTTC
CDR3 protein: CASSGDSYGYTF

CDR3 length: 13
D gene: -
J gene: TRBJ2-1
clone size: -
V gene: TRBV10-3
CDR3 DNA: TGTGCCATCAGTTATACCTCAGGCAATGAGCAGTTCTTC
CDR3 protein: CAISYTSGNEQFF

CDR3 length: 16
D gene: TRBD2
J gene: TRBJ2-1
clone size: -
V gene: TRBV7-6
CDR3 DNA: TGTGCCAGCAGCTTAGTGCGGGGGGGCTCCTACAATGAGCAGTTCTTC
CDR3 protein: CASSLVRGGSYNEQFF

CDR3 length: 14
D gene: -
J gene: TRBJ1-6
clone size: -
V gene: TRBV27
CDR3 DNA: TGTGCCAGCAGTTCGGGCTCCTATAATTCACCCCTCCACTTT
CDR3 protein: CASSSGSYNSPLHF

CDR3 length: 12
D gene: -
J gene: TRBJ1-2
clone size: -
V gene: TRBV6-5
CDR3 DNA: TGTGCCAGCGGTTTTCGGGGGAATGGCTACACCTTC
CDR3 protein: CASGFRGNGYTF

CDR3 length: 13
D gene: -
J gene: TRBJ1-5
clone size: few
V gene: TRBV28
CDR3 DNA: TGTGCCAGCAGTAGGGGGAACAATCAGCCCCAGCATTTT
CDR3 protein: CASSRGNNQPQHF

CDR3 length: 13
D gene: -
J gene: TRBJ2-7
clone size: -
V gene: TRBV5-5
CDR3 DNA: TGTGCCAGCAGCTCCGTAAATTCGGGGGAGCAGTACTTC
CDR3 protein: CASSSVNSGEQYF

CDR3 length: 14
D gene: TRBD1
J gene: TRBJ1-2
clone size: -
V gene: TRBV29-1
CDR3 DNA: TGCAGCGTTGATCCTGGCTGGGGACAGGTCGTCCACACCTTC
CDR3 protein: CSVDPGWGQVVHTF

CDR3 length: 14
D gene: TRBD1
J gene: TRBJ2-7
clone size: -
V gene: TRBV19
CDR3 DNA: TGTGCCAGTAGTGAGGGGACAGGGTTCGGCGAGCAGTACTTC
CDR3 protein: CASSEGTGFGEQYF

CDR3 length: 15
D gene: TRBD1
J gene: TRBJ2-7
clone size: -
V gene: TRBV14
CDR3 DNA: TGTGCCAGCAGCCTGCAAATTGGACAGGGCCACGAGCAGTACTTC
CDR3 protein: CASSLQIGQGHEQYF

CDR3 length: 15
D gene: TRBD1
J gene: TRBJ1-2
clone size: -
V gene: TRBV4-2
CDR3 DNA: TGTGCCAGCAGCCAAGAGTCAGACAGGGACTATGGCTACACCTTC
CDR3 protein: CASSQESDRDYGYTF

CDR3 length: 15
D gene: -
J gene: TRBJ1-4
clone size: once
V gene: TRBV12-2
CDR3 DNA: TGTGCAAGTCGCTCCGGGACAACTCCTAGGGAAAAACTGTTTTTT
CDR3 protein: CASRSGTTPREKLFF

CDR3 length: 13
D gene: TRBD1
J gene: TRBJ2-3
clone size: few
V gene: TRBV29-1
CDR3 DNA: TGCAGCGTTGAGAAGGACAGGGCAGATACGCAGTATTTT
CDR3 protein: CSVEKDRADTQYF

CDR3 length: 13
D gene: TRBD2
J gene: TRBJ2-3
clone size: -
V gene: TRBV29-1
CDR3 DNA: TGCAGCCAATTGGGGGGGGGCACAGATACGCAGTATTTT
CDR3 protein: CSQLGGGTDTQYF

CDR3 length: 15
D gene: TRBD1
J gene: TRBJ1-2
clone size: few
V gene: TRBV6-5
CDR3 DNA: TGTGCCAGCAGTTACGGGCAGGGGGCGACGTATGGCTACACCTTC
CDR3 protein: CASSYGQGATYGYTF

CDR3 length: 16
D gene: TRBD1
J gene: TRBJ2-7
clone size: -
V gene: TRBV19
CDR3 DNA: TGTGCCAGTAAGGGAACCGGGACAGGGGATTCCTACGAGCAGTACTTC
CDR3 protein: CASKGTGTGDSYEQYF

CDR3 length: 15
D gene: -
J gene: TRBJ1-3
clone size: -
V gene: TRBV7-2
CDR3 DNA: TGTGCCAGCAGCTTAGAAGCAGGGTCTGGAAACACCATATATTTT
CDR3 protein: CASSLEAGSGNTIYF

CDR3 length: 16
D gene: TRBD2
J gene: TRBJ2-6
clone size: medium-sized
V gene: TRBV9
CDR3 DNA: TGTGCCAGCAGCCCCACGGGGGGCTCTGGGGCCAACGTCCTGACTTTC
CDR3 protein: CASSPTGGSGANVLTF

CDR3 length: 14
D gene: TRBD1
J gene: TRBJ2-7
clone size: -
V gene: TRBV2
CDR3 DNA: TGTGCCAGCAGTGATAACAGGGGGCCATACGAGCAGTACTTC
CDR3 protein: CASSDNRGPYEQYF

CDR3 length: 14
D gene: TRBD1
J gene: TRBJ2-3
clone size: -
V gene: TRBV29-1
CDR3 DNA: TGCAGCGTTGACCGGGACAGGGTCGCAGATACGCAGTATTTT
CDR3 protein: CSVDRDRVADTQYF

CDR3 length: 11
D gene: -
J gene: TRBJ1-1
clone size: -
V gene: TRBV20-1
CDR3 DNA: TGCAGTGCTAGAGACGGAAGGGGAGCTTTCTTT
CDR3 protein: CSARDGRGAFF

CDR3 length: 14
D gene: TRBD1
J gene: TRBJ1-2
clone size: once
V gene: TRBV28
CDR3 DNA: TGTGCCAGCAGCGAGGGACAGGGCTCCTATGGCTACACCTTC
CDR3 protein: CASSEGQGSYGYTF

CDR3 length: 14
D gene: -
J gene: TRBJ2-2
clone size: medium-sized
V gene: TRBV27
CDR3 DNA: TGTGCCAGCAGCGACTGGCCTAACACCGGGGAGCTGTTTTTT
CDR3 protein: CASSDWPNTGELFF

CDR3 length: 17
D gene: TRBD2
J gene: TRBJ2-2
clone size: -
V gene: TRBV7-9
CDR3 DNA: TGTTCCAGCGAGACACTAAGCGGGGGGGCCGGGTCCGGGGAGCTGTTTTTT
CDR3 protein: CSSETLSGGAGSGELFF

CDR3 length: 14
D gene: -
J gene: TRBJ1-2
clone size: -
V gene: TRBV6-8
CDR3 DNA: TGTGCCAGCAGCCCCAGACAGATTAACTATGGCTACACCTTC
CDR3 protein: CASSPRQINYGYTF

CDR3 length: 15
D gene: -
J gene: TRBJ1-2
clone size: -
V gene: TRBV5-1
CDR3 DNA: TGCGCCAGCAGCCCCACCGGGATTTCTGACTATGGCTACACCTTC
CDR3 protein: CASSPTGISDYGYTF

CDR3 length: 13
D gene: -
J gene: TRBJ1-2
clone size: -
V gene: TRBV10-3
CDR3 DNA: TGTGCCATCAGTGAGTCGAGACAGATAGGCTACACCTTC
CDR3 protein: CAISESRQIGYTF

CDR3 length: 16
D gene: TRBD2
J gene: TRBJ2-5
clone size: -
V gene: TRBV9
CDR3 DNA: TGTGCCAGCAGCGCCTCTAGCGGGCCCATGCTAGAGACCCAGTACTTC
CDR3 protein: CASSASSGPMLETQYF

CDR3 length: 15
D gene: -
J gene: TRBJ1-2
clone size: -
V gene: TRBV4-1
CDR3 DNA: TGCGCCAGCAGCCAATTGGGGAAGCGGGACTATGGCTACACCTTC
CDR3 protein: CASSQLGKRDYGYTF

CDR3 length: 14
D gene: TRBD2
J gene: TRBJ2-2
clone size: -
V gene: TRBV9
CDR3 DNA: TGTGCCAGCAGCGACTTAGCGGGGGCCGGGGAGCTGTTTTTT
CDR3 protein: CASSDLAGAGELFF

CDR3 length: 15
D gene: -
J gene: TRBJ2-7
clone size: -
V gene: TRBV13
CDR3 DNA: TGTGCCAGCAGCCAGGGGTCTAAGGGGGCCTACGAGCAGTACTTC
CDR3 protein: CASSQGSKGAYEQYF

CDR3 length: 14
D gene: -
J gene: TRBJ2-7
clone size: -
V gene: TRBV7-6
CDR3 DNA: TGTGCCAGCAGCTTAGGCCCGGGAACCTACGAGCAGTACTTC
CDR3 protein: CASSLGPGTYEQYF

CDR3 length: 14
D gene: TRBD1
J gene: TRBJ2-7
clone size: -
V gene: TRBV5-4
CDR3 DNA: TGTGCCAGCAGCACAGGGGACAGCCCCTACGAGCGGTACTTC
CDR3 protein: CASSTGDSPYERYF